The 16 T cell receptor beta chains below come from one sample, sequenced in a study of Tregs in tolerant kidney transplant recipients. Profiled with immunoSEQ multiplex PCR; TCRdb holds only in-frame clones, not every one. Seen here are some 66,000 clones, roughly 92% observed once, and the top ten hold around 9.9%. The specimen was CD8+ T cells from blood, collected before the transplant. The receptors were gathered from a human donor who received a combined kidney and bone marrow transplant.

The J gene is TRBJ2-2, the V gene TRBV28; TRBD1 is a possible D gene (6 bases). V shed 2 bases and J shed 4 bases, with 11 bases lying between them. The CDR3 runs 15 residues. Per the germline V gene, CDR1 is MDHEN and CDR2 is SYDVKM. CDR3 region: CASSLRWGRTGELFF. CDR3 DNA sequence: TGTGCCAGCAGTTTAAGATGGGGGCGCACCGGGGAGCTGTTTTTT.

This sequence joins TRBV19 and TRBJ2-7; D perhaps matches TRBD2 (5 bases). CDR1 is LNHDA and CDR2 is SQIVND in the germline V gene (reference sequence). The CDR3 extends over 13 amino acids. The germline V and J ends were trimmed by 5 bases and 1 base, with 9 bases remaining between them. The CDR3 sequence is CASSSGDSYEQYF. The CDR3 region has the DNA TGTGCCAGTAGTTCCGGGGATTCCTACGAGCAGTACTTC.

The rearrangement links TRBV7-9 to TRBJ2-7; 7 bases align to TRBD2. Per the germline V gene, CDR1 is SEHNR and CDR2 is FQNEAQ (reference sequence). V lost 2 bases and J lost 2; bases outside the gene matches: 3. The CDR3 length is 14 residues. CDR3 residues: CASSLTSATYEQYF. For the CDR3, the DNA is TGTGCCAGCAGCTTAACTAGCGCAACCTACGAGCAGTACTTC.

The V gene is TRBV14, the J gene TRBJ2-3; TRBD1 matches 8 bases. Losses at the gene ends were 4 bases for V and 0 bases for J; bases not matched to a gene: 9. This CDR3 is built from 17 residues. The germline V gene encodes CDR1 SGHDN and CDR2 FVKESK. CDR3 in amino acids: CASSPITTGDSTDTQYF. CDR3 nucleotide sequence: TGTGCCAGCAGCCCAATCACGACAGGGGACAGCACAGATACGCAGTATTTT.

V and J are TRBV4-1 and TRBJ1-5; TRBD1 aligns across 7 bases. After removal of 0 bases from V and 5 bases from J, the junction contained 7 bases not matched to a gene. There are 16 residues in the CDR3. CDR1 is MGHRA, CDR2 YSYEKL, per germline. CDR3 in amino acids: CASSQEVTGYDQPQHF. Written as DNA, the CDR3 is TGCGCCAGCAGCCAAGAAGTGACAGGGTACGATCAGCCCCAGCATTTT.

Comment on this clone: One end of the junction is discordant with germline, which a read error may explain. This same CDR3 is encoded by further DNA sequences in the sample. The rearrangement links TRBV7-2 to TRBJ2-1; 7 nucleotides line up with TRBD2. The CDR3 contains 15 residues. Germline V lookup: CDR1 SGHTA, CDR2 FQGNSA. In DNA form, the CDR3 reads TGCGCCAGCAGCTTAGAGTCTAGCGGCCCCCATGAGCAGTTCTTC. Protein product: CASSLESSGPHEQFF.

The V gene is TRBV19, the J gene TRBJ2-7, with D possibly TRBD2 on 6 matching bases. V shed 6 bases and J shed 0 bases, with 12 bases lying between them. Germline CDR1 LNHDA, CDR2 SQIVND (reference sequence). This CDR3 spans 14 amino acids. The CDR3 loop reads CASRSLGGSYEQYF. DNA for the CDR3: TGTGCCAGTAGAAGTCTGGGAGGCTCCTACGAGCAGTACTTC.

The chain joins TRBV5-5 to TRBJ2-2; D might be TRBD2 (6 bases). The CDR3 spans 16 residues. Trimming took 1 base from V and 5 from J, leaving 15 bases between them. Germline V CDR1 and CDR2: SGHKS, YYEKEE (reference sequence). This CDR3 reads CASSLFQFAGTGELFF. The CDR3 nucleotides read TGTGCCAGCAGCTTGTTCCAGTTCGCGGGGACCGGGGAGCTGTTTTTT.

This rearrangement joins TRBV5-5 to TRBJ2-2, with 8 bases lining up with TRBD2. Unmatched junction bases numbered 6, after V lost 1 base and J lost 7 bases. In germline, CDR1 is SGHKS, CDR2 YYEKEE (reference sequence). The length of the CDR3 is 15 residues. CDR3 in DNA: TGTGCCAGCAGCTTGTTAGCGGGGTCGGGCGGGGAGCTGTTTTTT. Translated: CASSLLAGSGGELFF. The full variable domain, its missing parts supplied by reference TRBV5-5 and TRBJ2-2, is DAGVTQSPTHLIKTRGQQVTLRCSPISGHKSVSWYQQVLGQGPQFIFQYYEKEERGRGNFPDRFSARQFPNYSSELNVNALLLGDSALYLCASSLLAGSGGELFFGEGSRLTVL.

The CDR3 nucleotides read TGTGCCAGCAGCTCCAGGGGGGACAGGGTCTATGGCTACACCTTC. Translation gives CASSSRGDRVYGYTF. The chain combines TRBV5-4 with TRBJ1-2, with TRBD1 matching 9 bases. CDR1 is SGHNT, CDR2 YYREEE, per germline (reference sequence). Trimming took 3 bases from V and 4 from J; bases not matched to a gene: 7. This CDR3 spans 15 amino acids.

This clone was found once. CDR3 region: CASSLSIEGYTEAFF. DNA for the CDR3: TGTGCCAGCAGTTTATCGATAGAGGGTTACACTGAAGCTTTCTTT. The V call is TRBV27, the J call TRBJ1-1, with no clear D. The length of the CDR3 is 15 residues. Germline V gene sequence: CDR1 MNHEY, CDR2 SMNVEV (reference sequence). V was pared by 0 bases and J by 3 bases, with 11 bases between.

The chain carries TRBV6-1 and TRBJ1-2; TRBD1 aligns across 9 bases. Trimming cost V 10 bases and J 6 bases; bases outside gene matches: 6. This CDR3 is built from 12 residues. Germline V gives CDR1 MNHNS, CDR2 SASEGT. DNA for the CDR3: TGTGCCACGGGGGGACAGGGACATGGCTACACCTTC. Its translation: CATGGQGHGYTF.

CDR3 coding DNA: TGTGCCAGCAGAATCGGACAGGGAGGTGTTCAGCCCCAGCATTTT. This translates into CASRIGQGGVQPQHF. V gene TRBV2 combines with J gene TRBJ1-5, with 8 bases fitting TRBD1. This CDR3 spans 15 amino acids. The J segment lost 6 bases and the V segment lost 6 bases, leaving 10 bases of the junction unmatched. Germline V gene lookup returns CDR1 SNHLY and CDR2 FYNNEI.

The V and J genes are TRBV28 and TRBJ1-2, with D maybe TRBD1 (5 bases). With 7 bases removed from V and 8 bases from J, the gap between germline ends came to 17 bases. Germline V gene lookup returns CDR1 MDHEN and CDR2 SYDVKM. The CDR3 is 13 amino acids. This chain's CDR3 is CASTKNPGGGYTF. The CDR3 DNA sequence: TGTGCCAGCACAAAAAATCCCGGGGGGGGCTACACCTTC.

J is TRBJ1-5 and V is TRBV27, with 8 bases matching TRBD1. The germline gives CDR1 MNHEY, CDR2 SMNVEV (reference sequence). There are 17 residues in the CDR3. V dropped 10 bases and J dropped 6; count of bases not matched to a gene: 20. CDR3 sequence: CAIPRYRGDLTGQPQHF. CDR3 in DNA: TGTGCCATCCCCAGGTACAGGGGGGATCTAACTGGTCAGCCCCAGCATTTT.

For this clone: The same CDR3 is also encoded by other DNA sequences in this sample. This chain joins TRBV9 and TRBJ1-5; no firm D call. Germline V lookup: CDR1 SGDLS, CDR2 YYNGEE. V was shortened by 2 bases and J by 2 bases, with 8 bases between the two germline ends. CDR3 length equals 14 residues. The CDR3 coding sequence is TGTGCCAGCAGCGTGTCCGGGGGCAATCAGCCCCAGCATTTT. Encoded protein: CASSVSGGNQPQHF. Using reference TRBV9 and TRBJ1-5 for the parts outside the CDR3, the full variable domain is DSGVTQTPKHLITATGQRVTLRCSPRSGDLSVYWYQQSLDQGLQFLIQYYNGEERAKGNILERFSAQQFPDLHSELNLSSLELGDSALYFCASSVSGGNQPQHFGDGTRLSIL.